These 23 T cell receptor beta chains were sequenced from one sample in a study of T cell changes during pregnancy in multiple sclerosis. The method was immunoSEQ multiplex PCR; TCRdb's version includes in-frame clones alone and lacks a portion of them. The repertoire holds tens of thousands of clones, with almost 90% as singletons. This specimen consisted of peripheral blood, obtained after pregnancy. The receptors were gathered from a female donor in good health, enrolled as a control in a pregnancy study.

CDR3 in amino acids: CASTRDFNTEAFF. CDR3 nucleotide sequence: TGTGCCAGTACCCGGGACTTCAACACTGAAGCTTTCTTT. J is TRBJ1-1 and V is TRBV19; TRBD1 might be the D (5 bases). This CDR3 contains 13 residues. V lost 7 bases, J lost 2 bases, and 11 bases lay in between. Germline-derived CDR1 and CDR2 are LNHDA and SQIVND (reference sequence). Supplemented by reference TRBV19 and TRBJ1-1, the full variable domain reads DGGITQSPKYLFRKEGQNVTLSCEQNLNHDAMYWYRQDPGQGLRLIYYSQIVNDFQKGDIAEGYSVSREKKESFPLTVTSAQKNPTAFYLCASTRDFNTEAFFGQGTRLTVV.

This clone was counted once. This rearrangement joins TRBV6-1 to TRBJ1-2; tentatively, D is TRBD1 (5 bases). V was clipped by 7 bases and J by 0 bases, with 12 bases between them. Germline V gives CDR1 MNHNS, CDR2 SASEGT. This CDR3 is 14 amino acids long. The CDR3 loop reads CASKGKGSNYGYTF. CDR3 nucleotides: TGTGCCAGCAAGGGGAAAGGATCTAACTATGGCTACACCTTC.

CDR3 sequence (DNA): TGTGCCAGCTCACCCCTACCCGGGACTTCCTACGAGCAGTACTTC. Its translation: CASSPLPGTSYEQYF. V is TRBV18 and J is TRBJ2-7; D is perhaps TRBD2 (6 bases). The CDR3 contains 15 residues. V was cut by 3 bases and J by 1 base, with 13 bases left in between. The germline gives CDR1 KGHSH, CDR2 LQKENI.

CDR3 DNA sequence: TGTGCCTGGAGTGTACTCGGTTACACCGGGGAGCTGTTTTTT. This translates into CAWSVLGYTGELFF. This sequence joins TRBV30 and TRBJ2-2; D is undetermined. CDR1 is GTSNPN, CDR2 SVGIG, per germline (reference sequence). Trimming removed 0 bases at V and 3 bases at J, with 8 bases between. The CDR3 covers 14 residues.

The V gene is TRBV19, the J gene TRBJ2-3, with a possible D match to TRBD1 (5 bases). The V end lost 9 bases, the J end lost 2 bases, and 18 bases lay between the germline ends. The CDR3 totals 15 residues. Germline V gene sequence: CDR1 LNHDA, CDR2 SQIVND (reference sequence). In nucleotides, the CDR3 is TGTGCCAGCAGGGCTGAACGCTATTCCACAGATACGCAGTATTTT. Protein product: CASRAERYSTDTQYF.

This sequence joins TRBV9 and TRBJ1-1; 10 positions agree with TRBD1. Losses at the gene ends were 0 bases for V and 4 bases for J; bases not matched to a gene: 6. CDR3 length: 16 amino acids. Germline values: CDR1 SGDLS, CDR2 YYNGEE. In DNA, the CDR3 is TGTGCCAGCAGCGTAGAAGGAGGACAGGGGGGCACTGAAGCTTTCTTT. Translation: CASSVEGGQGGTEAFF. Looking up the rest from reference TRBV9 and TRBJ1-1 gives the full variable domain: DSGVTQTPKHLITATGQRVTLRCSPRSGDLSVYWYQQSLDQGLQFLIQYYNGEERAKGNILERFSAQQFPDLHSELNLSSLELGDSALYFCASSVEGGQGGTEAFFGQGTRLTVV.

CDR3 bases: TGTGCCAGCAGCGCCCGGACAGCGCCTAACTATGGCTACACCTTC. Protein product: CASSARTAPNYGYTF. This chain uses TRBV9 with TRBJ1-2; TRBD1 is a possible D gene (6 bases). This CDR3 spans 15 amino acids. The germline V gene encodes CDR1 SGDLS and CDR2 YYNGEE. Trimming removed 3 bases at V and 0 bases at J, with 12 bases between.

The chain recombines TRBV2 with TRBJ2-2; D is unresolved. Trimming shortened V by 2 bases and J by 1 base, and 5 bases separated the two germline ends. The CDR3 loop spans 14 amino acids. Germline V CDR1 and CDR2: SNHLY, FYNNEI. The CDR3 reads CASSESGNTGELFF. Written as DNA, the CDR3 is TGTGCCAGCAGTGAATCCGGGAACACCGGGGAGCTGTTTTTT.

The rearrangement uses TRBV4-1 and TRBJ2-3; TRBD2 matches 8 bases. With 6 bases clipped from V and 2 bases from J, the junction kept 13 bases outside the gene matches. Germline assignment: CDR1 MGHRA and CDR2 YSYEKL. This CDR3 contains 17 residues. As DNA, the CDR3 is TGCGCCAGCAGACCTTTCTCCGGGAGGGAATCCACAGATACGCAGTATTTT. Encoded protein: CASRPFSGRESTDTQYF.

DNA for the CDR3: TGCGCCAGCAGTGGGACTAGCGGGGGGGATGAGCAGTTCTTC. Translated, it gives CASSGTSGGDEQFF. The gene calls are TRBV10-2 and TRBJ2-1; TRBD2 aligns across 15 bases. Germline CDR1 WSHSY, CDR2 SAAADI. The CDR3 consists of 14 residues. V was pared by 4 bases and J by 8 bases, with 0 bases of the junction left unmatched.

V is TRBV5-1 and J is TRBJ2-7; TRBD2 matches at 7 bases. CDR1 is SGHRS, CDR2 YFSETQ, per germline. The length of the CDR3 is 15 residues. Germline trimming cut 0 bases from V and 4 bases from J; bases unmatched to any gene: 7. CDR3 protein: CASSLGAGMGYEQYF. CDR3 DNA: TGCGCCAGCAGCTTGGGAGCGGGAATGGGGTACGAGCAGTACTTC.

The count of this clone is one. This sequence joins TRBV4-3 and TRBJ2-3; 7 nucleotides line up with TRBD1. The trim removed 4 bases at V and 3 bases at J, leaving 7 bases unmatched. The germline gives CDR1 LGHNA, CDR2 YSLEER. The CDR3 covers 15 residues. The CDR3 protein is CASSLGTDPTDTQYF. For the CDR3, the DNA is TGCGCCAGCAGCCTCGGGACAGACCCTACAGATACGCAGTATTTT.

The chain carries TRBV5-1 and TRBJ2-7, with a possible D match to TRBD2 (6 bases). Germline V gives CDR1 SGHRS, CDR2 YFSETQ. Trimming took 7 bases from V and 3 from J, leaving 23 bases between them. CDR3 length: 16 residues. The CDR3: CASGLGGSSPGYEQYF. CDR3 coding DNA: TGCGCCAGCGGCCTTGGGGGGTCCTCCCCAGGCTACGAGCAGTACTTC. Variable domain in full (rest from reference TRBV5-1 and TRBJ2-7): KAGVTQTPRYLIKTRGQQVTLSCSPISGHRSVSWYQQTPGQGLQFLFEYFSETQRNKGNFPGRFSGRQFSNSRSEMNVSTLELGDSALYLCASGLGGSSPGYEQYFGPGTRLTVT.

The chain is built from TRBV5-5 and TRBJ2-7; maybe TRBD2 (6 bases). This CDR3 is built from 15 residues. V gave up 4 bases and J gave up 1 base, with 15 bases separating them. Germline values: CDR1 SGHKS, CDR2 YYEKEE (reference sequence). In DNA form, the CDR3 reads TGTGCCAGCAGCGACGGAGGGCGGCAGTCCTACGAGCAGTACTTC. It yields the protein CASSDGGRQSYEQYF.

The chain couples TRBV11-2 to TRBJ1-4; 7 bases are a match to TRBD1. CDR3 length: 13 residues. Germline V lookup: CDR1 SGHAT, CDR2 FQNNGV. Trimming removed 5 bases from V and 7 bases from J; junction bases left unmatched: 4. This chain's CDR3 is CASSPGTVEKLFF. In DNA, the CDR3 is TGTGCCAGCAGCCCGGGGACAGTTGAAAAACTGTTTTTT.

The chain links TRBV4-1 to TRBJ1-2; D gene unclear. This CDR3 is 14 amino acids long. Germline V gene data show CDR1 as MGHRA and CDR2 as YSYEKL. V lost 1 base and J lost 1, with 7 bases in between. CDR3: CASSQVPVNYGYTF. The CDR3, as DNA: TGCGCCAGCAGCCAAGTCCCGGTTAACTATGGCTACACCTTC.

This chain joins TRBV5-1 and TRBJ1-1; TRBD1 matches 10 bases. The germline gives CDR1 SGHRS, CDR2 YFSETQ. V was pared by 4 bases and J by 0 bases, with 9 bases of the junction left unmatched. The CDR3 contains 17 residues. CDR3: CASSLLDRGVMNTEAFF. The CDR3, as DNA: TGCGCCAGCAGCCTCTTGGACAGGGGGGTCATGAACACTGAAGCTTTCTTT.

This clone was detected once. This chain connects TRBV6-1 to TRBJ1-2; D perhaps matches TRBD1 (5 bases). Between the trimmed V and J ends, which lost 6 bases and 5 bases, there was a span of 16 bases. Germline-derived CDR1 and CDR2 are MNHNS and SASEGT. The CDR3 consists of 14 residues. The CDR3 coding sequence is TGTGCCAGCAGCCCGGACACGGGTCCGTATGGCTACACCTTC. It translates to CASSPDTGPYGYTF.

The CDR3 sequence is CASTDTGNTEAFF. As DNA, the CDR3 is TGTGCCAGCACCGACACAGGGAACACTGAAGCTTTCTTT. The rearrangement uses TRBV5-8 and TRBJ1-1, with D possibly TRBD1 on 5 matching bases. The germline V gene has CDR1 SGHTS and CDR2 YDEGEE. Deletions cut 6 bases from V and 1 base from J, with 10 bases between. The CDR3 spans 13 residues.

The chain recombines TRBV30 with TRBJ1-1; D not certain. There are 13 residues in the CDR3. V gave up 1 base and J gave up 1 base, with 7 bases separating them. From germline, CDR1 is GTSNPN and CDR2 SVGIG (reference sequence). In DNA form, the CDR3 reads TGTGCCTGGAGTGGGGCCGGGAACACTGAAGCTTTCTTT. Translating gives CAWSGAGNTEAFF. Supplemented by reference TRBV30 and TRBJ1-1, the full variable domain reads SQTIHQWPATLVQPVGSPLSLECTVEGTSNPNLYWYRQAAGRGLQLLFYSVGIGQISSEVPQNLSASRPQDRQFILSSKKLLLSDSGFYLCAWSGAGNTEAFFGQGTRLTVV.

This chain connects TRBV7-2 to TRBJ1-5; D unclear. Germline CDR1 SGHTA, CDR2 FQGNSA. The CDR3 consists of 13 residues. V was shortened by 8 bases and J by 4 bases, with 12 bases between the two germline ends. The CDR3: CASGGGGNQPQHF. As DNA, the CDR3 is TGTGCCAGCGGAGGAGGAGGGAATCAGCCCCAGCATTTT.

This chain uses TRBV6-6 with TRBJ1-2; D is unclear. V was pared by 0 bases and J by 6 bases, with 11 bases between. CDR3 size: 14 residues. Germline CDR1 is MNHNY and CDR2 is SVGAGI (reference sequence). The CDR3: CASSYSTKQNGYTF. DNA for the CDR3: TGTGCCAGCAGTTACTCGACAAAACAAAATGGCTACACCTTC.

The V and J genes are TRBV30 and TRBJ1-1; possibly TRBD1 for D (5 bases). Per the germline V gene, CDR1 is GTSNPN and CDR2 is SVGIG (reference sequence). The ends were cut back, 0 bases at V and 7 bases at J, with 9 bases in the middle. The CDR3 is 12 amino acids. For the CDR3, the DNA is TGTGCCTGGAGTGTAGGGGCAGATGAAGCTTTCTTT. Amino acids: CAWSVGADEAFF.